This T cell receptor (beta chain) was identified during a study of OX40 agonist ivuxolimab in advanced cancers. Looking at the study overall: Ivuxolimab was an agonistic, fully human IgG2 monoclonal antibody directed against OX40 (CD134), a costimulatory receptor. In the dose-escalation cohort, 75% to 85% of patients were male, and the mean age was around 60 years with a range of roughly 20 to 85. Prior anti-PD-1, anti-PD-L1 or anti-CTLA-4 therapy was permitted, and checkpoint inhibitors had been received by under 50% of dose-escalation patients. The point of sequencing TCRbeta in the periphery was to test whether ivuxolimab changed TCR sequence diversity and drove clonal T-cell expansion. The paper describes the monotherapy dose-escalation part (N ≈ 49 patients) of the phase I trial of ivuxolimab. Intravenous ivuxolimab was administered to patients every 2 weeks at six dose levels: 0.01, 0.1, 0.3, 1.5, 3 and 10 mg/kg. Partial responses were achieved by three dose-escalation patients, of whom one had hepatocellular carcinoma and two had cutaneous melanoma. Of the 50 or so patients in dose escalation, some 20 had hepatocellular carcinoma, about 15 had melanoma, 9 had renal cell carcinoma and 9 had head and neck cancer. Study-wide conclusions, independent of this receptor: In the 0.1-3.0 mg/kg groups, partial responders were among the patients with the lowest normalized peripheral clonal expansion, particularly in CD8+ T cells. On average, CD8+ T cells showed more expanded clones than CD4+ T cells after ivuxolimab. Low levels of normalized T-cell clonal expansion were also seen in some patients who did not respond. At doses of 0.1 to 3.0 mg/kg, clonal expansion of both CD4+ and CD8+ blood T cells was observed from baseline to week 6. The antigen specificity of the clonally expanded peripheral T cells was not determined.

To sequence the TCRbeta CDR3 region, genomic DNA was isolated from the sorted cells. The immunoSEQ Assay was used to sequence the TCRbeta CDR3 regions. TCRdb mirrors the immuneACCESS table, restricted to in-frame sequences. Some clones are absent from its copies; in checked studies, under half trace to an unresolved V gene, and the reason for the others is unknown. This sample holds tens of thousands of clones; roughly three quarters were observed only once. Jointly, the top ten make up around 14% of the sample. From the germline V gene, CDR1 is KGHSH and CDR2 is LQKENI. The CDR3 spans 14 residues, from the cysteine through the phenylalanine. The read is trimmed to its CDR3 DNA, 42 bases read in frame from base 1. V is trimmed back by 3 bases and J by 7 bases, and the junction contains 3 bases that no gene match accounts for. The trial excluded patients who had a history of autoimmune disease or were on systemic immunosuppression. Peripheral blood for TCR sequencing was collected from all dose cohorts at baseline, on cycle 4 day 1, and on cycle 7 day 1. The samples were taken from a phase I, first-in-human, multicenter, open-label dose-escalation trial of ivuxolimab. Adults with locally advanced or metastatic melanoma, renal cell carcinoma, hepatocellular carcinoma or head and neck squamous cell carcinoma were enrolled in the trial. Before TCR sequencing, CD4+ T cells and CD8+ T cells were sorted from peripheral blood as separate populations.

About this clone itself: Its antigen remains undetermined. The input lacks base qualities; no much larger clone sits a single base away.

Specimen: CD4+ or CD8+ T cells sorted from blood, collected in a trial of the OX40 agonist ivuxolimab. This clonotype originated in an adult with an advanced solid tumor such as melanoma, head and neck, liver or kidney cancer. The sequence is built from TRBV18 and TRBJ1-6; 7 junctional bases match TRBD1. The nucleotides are TGTGCCAGCTCACCGGGACAGATGAATTCACCCCTCCACTTT. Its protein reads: CASSPGQMNSPLHF.